This T cell receptor (beta chain) came from a study of CD8 T cells in ankylosing spondylitis. Study-wide results and limits: What seemed typical of ankylosing spondylitis blood was a TCR beta motif built from several highly homologous variants. Researchers report that disease-linked clones proved CD8+ and relatively rare in peripheral blood.

This clonotype was seen more than once but under ten times. The antigen remains undetermined. Per the germline V gene, CDR1 is SGHTA and CDR2 is FQGNSA. V was trimmed by 3 bases and J by 4 bases, leaving 9 bases between them. The CDR3 consists of 13 residues. A quantitative 5'-RACE method, one with molecular barcodes, was used to make TCR beta libraries. From the 5' RACE reads, TCRdb called clonotypes with MiXCR, one entry per CDR3 protein. The table records around 320,000 distinct CDR3 sequences, more than 20% of them present only once. This receptor was obtained from a female donor with ankylosing spondylitis or in good health (not recorded which). The V gene is TRBV7-2, the J gene TRBJ1-1; no clear D. Material for sequencing was blood, either unsorted or a sorted T cell fraction (not recorded which). CDR3 sequence: CASSLRSATEAFF. As DNA, the CDR3 is TGTGCCAGCAGCTTGAGGTCAGCCACTGAAGCTTTCTTT.